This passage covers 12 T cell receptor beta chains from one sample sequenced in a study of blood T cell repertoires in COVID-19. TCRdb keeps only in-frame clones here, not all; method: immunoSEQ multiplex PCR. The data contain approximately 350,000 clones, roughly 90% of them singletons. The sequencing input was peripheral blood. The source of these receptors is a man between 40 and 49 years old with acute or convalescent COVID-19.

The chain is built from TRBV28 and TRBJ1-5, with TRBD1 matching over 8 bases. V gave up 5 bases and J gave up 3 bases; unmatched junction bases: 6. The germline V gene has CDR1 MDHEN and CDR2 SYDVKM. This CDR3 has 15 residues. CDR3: CASSPDRVLNQPQHF. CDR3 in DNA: TGTGCCAGCAGTCCGGACAGGGTTCTCAATCAGCCCCAGCATTTT.

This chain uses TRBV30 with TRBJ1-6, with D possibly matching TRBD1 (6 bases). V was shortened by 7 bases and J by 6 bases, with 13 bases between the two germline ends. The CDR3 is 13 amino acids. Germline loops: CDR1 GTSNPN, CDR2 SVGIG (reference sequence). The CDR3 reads CASVGQFNSPLHF. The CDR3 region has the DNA TGTGCCTCAGTCGGACAGTTTAATTCACCCCTCCACTTT. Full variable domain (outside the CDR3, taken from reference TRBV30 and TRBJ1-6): SQTIHQWPATLVQPVGSPLSLECTVEGTSNPNLYWYRQAAGRGLQLLFYSVGIGQISSEVPQNLSASRPQDRQFILSSKKLLLSDSGFYLCASVGQFNSPLHFGNGTRLTVT.

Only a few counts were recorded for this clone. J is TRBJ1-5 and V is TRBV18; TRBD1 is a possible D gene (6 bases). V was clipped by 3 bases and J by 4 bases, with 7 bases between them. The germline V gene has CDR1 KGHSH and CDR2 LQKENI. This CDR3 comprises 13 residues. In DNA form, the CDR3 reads TGTGCCAGCTCACCGGGACAAAATCAGCCCCAGCATTTT. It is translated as CASSPGQNQPQHF.

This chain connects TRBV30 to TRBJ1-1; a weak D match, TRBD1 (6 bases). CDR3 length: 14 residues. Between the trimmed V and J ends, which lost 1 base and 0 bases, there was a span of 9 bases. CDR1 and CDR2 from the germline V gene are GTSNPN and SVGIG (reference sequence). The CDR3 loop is CAWSGGQLNTEAFF. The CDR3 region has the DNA TGTGCCTGGAGTGGAGGACAGTTGAACACTGAAGCTTTCTTT.

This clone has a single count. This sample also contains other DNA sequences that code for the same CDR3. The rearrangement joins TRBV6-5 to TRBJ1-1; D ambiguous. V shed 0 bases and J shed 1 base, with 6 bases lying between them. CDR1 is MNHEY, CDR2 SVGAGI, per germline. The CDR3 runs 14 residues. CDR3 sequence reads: CASSYSTGNTEAFF. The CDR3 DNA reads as TGTGCCAGCAGTTACTCAACCGGGAACACTGAAGCTTTCTTT.

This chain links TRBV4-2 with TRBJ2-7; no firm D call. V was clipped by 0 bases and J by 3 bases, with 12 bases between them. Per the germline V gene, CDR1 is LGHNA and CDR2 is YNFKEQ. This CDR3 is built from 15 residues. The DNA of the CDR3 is TGTGCCAGCAGCCAAGAAATCCAGGTAGACTACGAGCAGTACTTC. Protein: CASSQEIQVDYEQYF.

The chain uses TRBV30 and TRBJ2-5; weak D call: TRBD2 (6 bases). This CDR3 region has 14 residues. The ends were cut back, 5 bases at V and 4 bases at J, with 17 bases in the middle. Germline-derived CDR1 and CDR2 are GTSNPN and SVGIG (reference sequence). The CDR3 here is CAWLACEAGETQYF. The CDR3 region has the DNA TGTGCCTGGCTGGCGTGCGAAGCGGGAGAGACCCAGTACTTC.

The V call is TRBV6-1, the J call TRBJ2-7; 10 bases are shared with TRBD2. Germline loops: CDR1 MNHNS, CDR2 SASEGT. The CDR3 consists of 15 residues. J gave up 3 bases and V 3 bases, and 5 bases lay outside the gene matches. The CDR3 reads CASSDMGLASYEQYF. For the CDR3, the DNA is TGTGCCAGCAGTGATATGGGACTAGCGAGCTACGAGCAGTACTTC.

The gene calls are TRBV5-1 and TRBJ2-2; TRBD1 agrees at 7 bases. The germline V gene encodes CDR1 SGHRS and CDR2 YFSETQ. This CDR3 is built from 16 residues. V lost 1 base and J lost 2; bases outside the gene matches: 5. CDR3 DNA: TGCGCCAGCAGCTTGACAGGGGACGTCAACACCGGGGAGCTGTTTTTT. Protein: CASSLTGDVNTGELFF.

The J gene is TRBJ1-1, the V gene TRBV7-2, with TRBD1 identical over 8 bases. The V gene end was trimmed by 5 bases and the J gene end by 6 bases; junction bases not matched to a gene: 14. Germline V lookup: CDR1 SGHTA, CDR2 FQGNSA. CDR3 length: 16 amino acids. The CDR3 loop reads CASSQTWTGRVAEAFF. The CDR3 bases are TGTGCCAGCAGCCAGACCTGGACAGGGAGGGTCGCTGAAGCTTTCTTT.

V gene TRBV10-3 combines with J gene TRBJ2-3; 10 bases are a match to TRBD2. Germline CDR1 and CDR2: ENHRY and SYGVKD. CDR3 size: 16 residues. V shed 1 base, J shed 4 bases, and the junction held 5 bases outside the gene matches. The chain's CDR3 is CAISEYERGGPDTQYF. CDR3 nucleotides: TGTGCCATCAGTGAGTACGAGCGGGGGGGCCCAGATACGCAGTATTTT.

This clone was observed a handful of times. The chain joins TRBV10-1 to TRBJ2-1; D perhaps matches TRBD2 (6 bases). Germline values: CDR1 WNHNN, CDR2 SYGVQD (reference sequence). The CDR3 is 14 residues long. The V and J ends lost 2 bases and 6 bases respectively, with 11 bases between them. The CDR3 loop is CASSEGGSSNEQFF. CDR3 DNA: TGCGCCAGCAGTGAGGGAGGGAGCAGCAATGAGCAGTTCTTC.